These T cell receptor beta chains were read from a single sample in a study of cytomegalovirus exposure and HLA in healthy donors. TCRdb's copy holds only in-frame clones and misses some; the assay was immunoSEQ multiplex PCR. The data contain 90,000 to 140,000 clones, 9.5% to 15% of them singletons. Sequencing used PBMCs. The receptors come from a man aged 40-49 years in good health and CMV-seropositive. Both conserved end residues are part of each CDR3. A D gene is named only where the DNA matches it firmly. Only some rows state a clone size, as once, few, many or a class for expanded clones.

size: .
length: 14
J: TRBJ1-1
D: TRBD1
V: TRBV5-1
DNA: TGCGCCAGCAGCACCCGACAGGGGGACACTGAAGCTTTCTTT
CDR3: CASSTRQGDTEAFF

size: .
length: 15
J: TRBJ2-7
D: TRBD2
V: TRBV6-1
DNA: TGTGCCAGCAGTAGTCTAGCGGGAGGGCTTGACGAGCAGTACTTC
CDR3: CASSSLAGGLDEQYF

size: .
length: 19
J: TRBJ2-7
D: TRBD2
V: TRBV7-2
DNA: TGTGCCAGCAGCTTACCCTCCGTGGCGGGAGACACTGGTATCTACGAGCAGTACTTC
CDR3: CASSLPSVAGDTGIYEQYF

size: .
length: 13
J: TRBJ1-1
D: .
V: TRBV7-3
DNA: TGTGCCAGCAGTGGAGGGGCTAACACTGAAGCTTTCTTT
CDR3: CASSGGANTEAFF

size: few
length: 15
J: TRBJ2-4
D: TRBD2
V: TRBV19
DNA: TGTGCCAGTAAGCGGCTAGCGGGGGGAAAAAACATTCAGTACTTC
CDR3: CASKRLAGGKNIQYF

size: .
length: 16
J: TRBJ2-7
D: TRBD2
V: TRBV2
DNA: TGTGCCAGCACCTTGTGGCTAGCGGGAGCAAGTGGCGAGCAGTACTTC
CDR3: CASTLWLAGASGEQYF

size: .
length: 15
J: TRBJ1-3
D: .
V: TRBV7-9
DNA: TGTGCCAGCAGCTTAGCGCCTGGGGGCGGCTACACCATATATTTT
CDR3: CASSLAPGGGYTIYF

size: few
length: 12
J: TRBJ2-7
D: TRBD2
V: TRBV29-1
DNA: TGCAGCGCGACTAGCGGGACCTACGAGCAGTACTTC
CDR3: CSATSGTYEQYF

size: few
length: 16
J: TRBJ2-7
D: TRBD2
V: TRBV5-1
DNA: TGCGCCAGCAGCTTGGAGGCTAGCGGGATTAGCTACGAGCAGTACTTC
CDR3: CASSLEASGISYEQYF

size: .
length: 14
J: TRBJ2-1
D: .
V: TRBV11-1
DNA: TGTGCCAGCAGCTTAGAGCAGGAGGGGCATGAGCAGTTCTTC
CDR3: CASSLEQEGHEQFF